This is a list of T cell receptor beta chains from one sample in a study of vaccination and CD4 T cells after COVID-19. Their antigen targets remain unknown. TCRdb itself ran the PCR reads through MiXCR, one entry per CDR3 protein. Among about 15,000 distinct CDR3 sequences listed, approximately 58% were seen once. The material sequenced was CD4+ T cells from blood, cultured in vitro. The source of these receptors is a human donor who had recovered from COVID-19. CDR3s include the opening cysteine and the closing phenylalanine or tryptophan. D genes are given only for firm matches. Size tells how often a clone was seen (once, few, many) or the class of an expanded clone, and some rows leave it out.

cdr3_nt: TGTGCCAGCAGTCAGGAGTTCTCCTACGAGCAGTACTTC; cdr3_aa: CASSQEFSYEQYF; j_call: TRBJ2-7; clone_size: once; d_call: -; v_call: TRBV28
cdr3_nt: TGTGCCAGCAGCAAAGGACAGGGAAACTATGGCTACACCTTC; cdr3_aa: CASSKGQGNYGYTF; j_call: TRBJ1-2; clone_size: few; d_call: -; v_call: TRBV21-1
cdr3_nt: TGCAGTGCTAGTAGGTCAGATACGCAGTATTTT; cdr3_aa: CSASRSDTQYF; j_call: TRBJ2-3; clone_size: few; d_call: -; v_call: TRBV20-1
cdr3_nt: TGTGCCAGCAGCTTAGGGGCCCAGCGGGGGGGCCGCACAGATACGCAGTATTTT; cdr3_aa: CASSLGAQRGGRTDTQYF; j_call: TRBJ2-3; clone_size: -; d_call: TRBD2; v_call: TRBV11-3
cdr3_nt: TGCAGTGCTTCCAGAGGGGAGGGGGCTTTCTTT; cdr3_aa: CSASRGEGAFF; j_call: TRBJ1-1; clone_size: -; d_call: -; v_call: TRBV20-1
cdr3_nt: TGCAGTGCTAGTATAAGCGGTAGCACAGATACGCAGTATTTT; cdr3_aa: CSASISGSTDTQYF; j_call: TRBJ2-3; clone_size: -; d_call: -; v_call: TRBV20-1
cdr3_nt: TGTGCCAGCAGCTCTCAGGGTTACGAGCAGTACTTC; cdr3_aa: CASSSQGYEQYF; j_call: TRBJ2-7; clone_size: -; d_call: -; v_call: TRBV3-1
cdr3_nt: TGCGCCAGCAGCTTGGGGGGGGAATTAGAGACCCAGTACTTC; cdr3_aa: CASSLGGELETQYF; j_call: TRBJ2-5; clone_size: few; d_call: -; v_call: TRBV5-1
cdr3_nt: TGTGCCAGCAGACGTGTTGGGGGGGTTAGCACAGATACGCAGTATTTT; cdr3_aa: CASRRVGGVSTDTQYF; j_call: TRBJ2-3; clone_size: few; d_call: TRBD2; v_call: TRBV6-2/TRBV6-3
cdr3_nt: TGCAGTGCAACCCGCTTACTAGCGGGAGAGGGAAACATTCAGTACTTC; cdr3_aa: CSATRLLAGEGNIQYF; j_call: TRBJ2-4; clone_size: -; d_call: TRBD2; v_call: TRBV20-1
cdr3_nt: TGTGCCTGGAGTGTGAGGCTCAGATATGACTATGGCTACACCTTC; cdr3_aa: CAWSVRLRYDYGYTF; j_call: TRBJ1-2; clone_size: -; d_call: -; v_call: TRBV30
cdr3_nt: TGCAGTGCTCTAACGGGACTAGCGGATGAGCAGTACTTC; cdr3_aa: CSALTGLADEQYF; j_call: TRBJ2-7; clone_size: -; d_call: TRBD2; v_call: TRBV20-1
cdr3_nt: TGCAGTGCTAGGACCGGGGCGGCTGGAAACACCATATATTTT; cdr3_aa: CSARTGAAGNTIYF; j_call: TRBJ1-3; clone_size: -; d_call: -; v_call: TRBV20-1
cdr3_nt: TGCGCCAGCAGCCAAGAGAGTCGGGCAGCCCCAGGAAGTGGCTACACCTTC; cdr3_aa: CASSQESRAAPGSGYTF; j_call: TRBJ1-2; clone_size: once; d_call: -; v_call: TRBV4-3
cdr3_nt: TGTGCCAGCAGCCGTCGGGCGGGACAGGGGAATTCACCCCTCCACTTT; cdr3_aa: CASSRRAGQGNSPLHF; j_call: TRBJ1-6; clone_size: -; d_call: TRBD1; v_call: TRBV5-4
cdr3_nt: TGTGCCAGCAGTTGGACGGGGGCAGGGTTGCCCCAGCATTTT; cdr3_aa: CASSWTGAGLPQHF; j_call: TRBJ1-5; clone_size: few; d_call: -; v_call: TRBV27
cdr3_nt: TGTGCCAGCAGCCAGGTCAGGCACACTGAAGCTTTCTTT; cdr3_aa: CASSQVRHTEAFF; j_call: TRBJ1-1; clone_size: -; d_call: -; v_call: TRBV3-1
cdr3_nt: TGCGCCAGCAGCTTAACCACAGGGGGCGCAGACACCGGGGAGCTGTTTTTT; cdr3_aa: CASSLTTGGADTGELFF; j_call: TRBJ2-2; clone_size: -; d_call: TRBD1; v_call: TRBV5-1
cdr3_nt: TGCAGTGCTATCTCCTCAGGTGGAGGGGGGTGGGCTAACTATGGCTACACCTTC; cdr3_aa: CSAISSGGGGWANYGYTF; j_call: TRBJ1-2; clone_size: -; d_call: -; v_call: TRBV20-1
cdr3_nt: TGTGCCAGATCACCGGGACAGGGGGCGAACACTGAAGCTTTCTTT; cdr3_aa: CARSPGQGANTEAFF; j_call: TRBJ1-1; clone_size: -; d_call: TRBD1; v_call: TRBV2
cdr3_nt: -; cdr3_aa: CASSSSTGGSTEAFF; j_call: TRBJ1-1; clone_size: few; d_call: -; v_call: TRBV27
cdr3_nt: TGTGCCAGCAGCCAAGATCGGGGTGACAGGGTGTCCGGCTACACCTTC; cdr3_aa: CASSQDRGDRVSGYTF; j_call: TRBJ1-2; clone_size: few; d_call: TRBD1; v_call: TRBV3-1
cdr3_nt: TGTGCCAGCAGAGTCCGGGACAGTGAAGCTTTCTTT; cdr3_aa: CASRVRDSEAFF; j_call: TRBJ1-1; clone_size: -; d_call: TRBD1; v_call: TRBV6-1
cdr3_nt: TGTGCCACCAGTGACCCGGGACAGGGTAAAAATGAGCAGTTCTTC; cdr3_aa: CATSDPGQGKNEQFF; j_call: TRBJ2-1; clone_size: -; d_call: TRBD1; v_call: TRBV24-1
cdr3_nt: TGTGCCAGCAGTTTAGGGCAGGATAATTCACCCCTCCACTTT; cdr3_aa: CASSLGQDNSPLHF; j_call: TRBJ1-6; clone_size: -; d_call: -; v_call: TRBV12-3/TRBV12-4
cdr3_nt: TGTGCCTGGGAATGGGACAGGGGTATAGATACGCAGTATTTT; cdr3_aa: CAWEWDRGIDTQYF; j_call: TRBJ2-3; clone_size: -; d_call: TRBD1; v_call: TRBV30
cdr3_nt: TGTGCCAGCAGTTACAGCGGGACAGGATCTAGCACAGATACGCAGTATTTT; cdr3_aa: CASSYSGTGSSTDTQYF; j_call: TRBJ2-3; clone_size: -; d_call: -; v_call: TRBV6-2/TRBV6-3
cdr3_nt: TGTGCCAGCAGTGACGGACACCAAAAGGAAAACATTCAGTACTTC; cdr3_aa: CASSDGHQKENIQYF; j_call: TRBJ2-4; clone_size: -; d_call: -; v_call: TRBV2
cdr3_nt: TGTGCCAGCAGCCCAAAGGTACCGACGTCTGACACCTTC; cdr3_aa: CASSPKVPTSDTF; j_call: TRBJ1-2; clone_size: few; d_call: -; v_call: TRBV7-9
cdr3_nt: TGTGCCAGCAGCTCGGACAGGCGGAACACTGAAGCTTTCTTT; cdr3_aa: CASSSDRRNTEAFF; j_call: TRBJ1-1; clone_size: few; d_call: TRBD1; v_call: TRBV6-2/TRBV6-3
cdr3_nt: TGTGCCAGCAGCCCCTTTAGTTTAGGAAACTATGGCTACACCTTC; cdr3_aa: CASSPFSLGNYGYTF; j_call: TRBJ1-2; clone_size: -; d_call: -; v_call: TRBV7-9